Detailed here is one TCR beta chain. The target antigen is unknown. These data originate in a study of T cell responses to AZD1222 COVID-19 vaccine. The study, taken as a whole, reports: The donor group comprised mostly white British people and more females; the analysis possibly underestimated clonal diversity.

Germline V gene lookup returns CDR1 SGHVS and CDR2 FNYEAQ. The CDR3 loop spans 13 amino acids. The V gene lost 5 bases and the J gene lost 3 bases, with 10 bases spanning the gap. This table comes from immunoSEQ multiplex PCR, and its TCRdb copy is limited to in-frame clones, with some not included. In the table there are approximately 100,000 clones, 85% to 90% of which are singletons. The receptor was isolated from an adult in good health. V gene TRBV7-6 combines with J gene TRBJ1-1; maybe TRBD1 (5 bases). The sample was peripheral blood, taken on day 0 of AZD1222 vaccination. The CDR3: CASSPEGYTEAFF. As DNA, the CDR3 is TGTGCCAGCAGCCCCGAGGGGTACACTGAAGCTTTCTTT.